This TCR beta chain appears in the sequencing data of a study of OX40 agonist ivuxolimab in advanced cancers. Study-level background: The dose-escalation group included hepatocellular carcinoma, melanoma, renal cell carcinoma and head and neck cancer. Study observations and caveats: Among the nonresponders, some also had low normalized T-cell clonal expansion. The antigens recognized by the expanded peripheral T cells, that is their antigen specificity, were not determined.

Details on this clone: Its antigen is still unknown.

Only in-frame clones appear in the TCRdb table, and some are missing; sequencing was by immunoSEQ multiplex PCR. The data hold some 64,000 clones, with more than 80% observed a single time. The TCR sequence derives from an adult with an advanced solid tumor such as melanoma, head and neck, liver or kidney cancer. The material was CD4+ or CD8+ T cells sorted from blood, obtained in a trial of the OX40 agonist ivuxolimab.

DNA of the CDR3: TGTGCCAGCAGTTACGGGGGAGGCGGAAACATTCAGTACTTC. It is translated as CASSYGGGGNIQYF. The rearrangement links TRBV6-6 to TRBJ2-4, with D possibly matching TRBD2 (6 bases). The length of the CDR3 is 14 residues. Germline CDR1 is MNHNY and CDR2 is SVGAGI (reference sequence). V was trimmed by 2 bases and J by 6 bases, leaving 11 bases between them.